This entry concerns a single T cell receptor beta chain. Its antigen is unknown. The PCR used 60 Vbeta and 13 Jbeta primers. Only in-frame clones appear in the TCRdb table, and some are missing; sequencing was by immunoSEQ multiplex PCR. Of 75,000 to 90,000 clones listed, around 70% are singletons. These data originate in a study of cytomegalovirus exposure and HLA in healthy donors. Overall study findings and caveats: In a later analysis, HLA-C alleles had the fewest associated TCRs, DRB1 alleles the most.

This CDR3 comprises 14 residues. Germline V lookup: CDR1 SGHTA, CDR2 FQGNSA. Trimming cost V 3 bases and J 2 bases; bases outside gene matches: 1. The V gene is TRBV7-2, the J gene TRBJ2-3; 8 nucleotides line up with TRBD1. This receptor was obtained from a man younger than 40 in good health and CMV-seropositive. Material for sequencing was PBMCs. This chain's CDR3 is CASSLTGVTDTQYF. In DNA, the CDR3 is TGTGCCAGCAGCTTGACAGGGGTCACAGATACGCAGTATTTT.